A single TCR beta chain is shown here with its context. Its specificity is not known. Compared with germline, one end of the junction differs, possibly owing to a read error. The record originates from a study of CD8 T cells in ankylosing spondylitis. The CDR3 contains 16 residues. Per the germline V gene, CDR1 is SSHAT and CDR2 is FNYEAQ (reference sequence). Study-level findings and limits: Prior literature has documented some motif variants in synovial fluid and blood from reactive arthritis.

TCRdb fed the 5' RACE reads into MiXCR, producing one record per CDR3 protein. The sample lists more than 250,000 distinct CDR3 sequences, 11% occurring once. This receptor was obtained from a female donor with ankylosing spondylitis or in good health (not recorded which). Input material: blood, either unsorted or a sorted T cell fraction (not recorded which). V usage is TRBV7-7 and J usage is TRBJ1-1; D not certain. The DNA for the CDR3 is TGTGCTAGCACCCGAACGAGGTGGAGATTGGGTACTGAAGCTTTCTTT. As protein: CASTRTRWRLGTEAFF.